Listed below are T cell receptor beta chains from one sample, sequenced in a study of cytomegalovirus exposure and HLA in healthy donors. TCRdb keeps only in-frame clones here, not all; method: immunoSEQ multiplex PCR. This sample carries over 150,000 clones, roughly 77% of them seen once, and the ten largest clones take less than 2.5%. Sequenced input: PBMCs. These receptors were taken from a man aged 50 to 60 in good health and CMV-seropositive. Both conserved end residues are part of each CDR3. D genes are given only for firm matches. Size is stated for part of the rows, as once, few or many counts, or as a class when the clone is expanded.

j_call: TRBJ1-6
clone_size: NA
d_call: NA
v_call: TRBV5-5
cdr3_nt: TGTGCCAGCAGCAGCCCAGGGCTGATTAATTCACCCCTCCACTTT
cdr3_aa: CASSSPGLINSPLHF

j_call: TRBJ2-7
clone_size: NA
d_call: NA
v_call: TRBV6-5
cdr3_nt: TGTGCCAGCAGTTCTCGGGACAAAGGATACGAGCAGTACTTC
cdr3_aa: CASSSRDKGYEQYF

j_call: TRBJ1-2
clone_size: NA
d_call: TRBD1
v_call: TRBV5-6
cdr3_nt: TGTGCCAGCAGCCGGGACAGGGTAGCTGGTGGCTACACCTTC
cdr3_aa: CASSRDRVAGGYTF

j_call: TRBJ2-7
clone_size: NA
d_call: TRBD2
v_call: TRBV11-2
cdr3_nt: TGTGCCAGCAGCTTAGGGAGCGGGGGGGGATACGAGCAGTACTTC
cdr3_aa: CASSLGSGGGYEQYF

j_call: TRBJ1-3
clone_size: few
d_call: NA
v_call: TRBV9
cdr3_nt: TGTGCCAGCACTCAGGGGACGTCTGGAAACACCATATATTTT
cdr3_aa: CASTQGTSGNTIYF

j_call: TRBJ2-2
clone_size: once
d_call: TRBD2
v_call: TRBV4-2
cdr3_nt: TGTGCCAGCAGCCAAGTCGGGTTAGCGGGGGGCACCGGGGAGCTGTTTTTT
cdr3_aa: CASSQVGLAGGTGELFF

j_call: TRBJ2-5
clone_size: NA
d_call: TRBD1
v_call: TRBV6-1
cdr3_nt: TGTGCCAGCCCCAGGGGGCAGGGAGAGACCCAGTACTTC
cdr3_aa: CASPRGQGETQYF

j_call: TRBJ2-1
clone_size: NA
d_call: NA
v_call: TRBV5-4
cdr3_nt: TGTGCCAGCAGCAACGGACAGTACAATGAGCAGTTCTTC
cdr3_aa: CASSNGQYNEQFF

j_call: TRBJ2-5
clone_size: NA
d_call: NA
v_call: TRBV5-4
cdr3_nt: TGTGCCAGCAGCTCAAGGGGCCCCTGGCCCCCAGAGACCCAGTACTTC
cdr3_aa: CASSSRGPWPPETQYF

j_call: TRBJ2-5
clone_size: NA
d_call: NA
v_call: TRBV27
cdr3_nt: TGTGCCAGCAGTTTAGGCAGTCAAGAGACCCAGTACTTC
cdr3_aa: CASSLGSQETQYF

j_call: TRBJ2-1
clone_size: NA
d_call: NA
v_call: TRBV4-1
cdr3_nt: TGCGCCAGCAGCCAAGATCAGGGTGGTAGTGAGCAGTTCTTC
cdr3_aa: CASSQDQGGSEQFF

j_call: TRBJ2-3
clone_size: NA
d_call: NA
v_call: TRBV4-3
cdr3_nt: TGCGCCAGCAGCCAAGATACTTTGAACACAGATACGCAGTATTTT
cdr3_aa: CASSQDTLNTDTQYF

j_call: TRBJ1-5
clone_size: NA
d_call: NA
v_call: TRBV9
cdr3_nt: TGTGCCAGCAGCCCGGAGACGGCTAGCAATCAGCCCCAGCATTTT
cdr3_aa: CASSPETASNQPQHF

j_call: TRBJ2-3
clone_size: NA
d_call: NA
v_call: TRBV12-5
cdr3_nt: TGTGCTAGTGGACCAAGCTTCACAGATACGCAGTATTTT
cdr3_aa: CASGPSFTDTQYF

j_call: TRBJ2-2
clone_size: NA
d_call: NA
v_call: TRBV9
cdr3_nt: TGTGCCAGCAGCGTAGGGGGCCCCAGGGAGCTGTTTTTT
cdr3_aa: CASSVGGPRELFF

j_call: TRBJ1-1
clone_size: NA
d_call: TRBD1
v_call: TRBV19
cdr3_nt: TGTGCCAGTAACCCGCCCCCGGGACAGGGTTGGGGCACTGAAGCTTTCTTT
cdr3_aa: CASNPPPGQGWGTEAFF

j_call: TRBJ2-1
clone_size: once
d_call: TRBD2
v_call: TRBV4-1
cdr3_nt: TGCGCCAGCAGCCAAGTGAGGGGGTGGGGAGCGGGGGGGCTTACCTACAATGAGCAGTTCTTC
cdr3_aa: CASSQVRGWGAGGLTYNEQFF

j_call: TRBJ2-7
clone_size: NA
d_call: NA
v_call: TRBV11-2
cdr3_nt: TGTGCCAGCAGCCTGGGACTGCCCTACGAGCAGTACTTC
cdr3_aa: CASSLGLPYEQYF

j_call: TRBJ1-1
clone_size: NA
d_call: NA
v_call: TRBV6-1
cdr3_nt: TGTGCCAGCAGTGAATTAGGGGAAAACACTGAAGCTTTCTTT
cdr3_aa: CASSELGENTEAFF

j_call: TRBJ2-5
clone_size: NA
d_call: TRBD2
v_call: TRBV5-1
cdr3_nt: TGCGCCAGCAGCCTACTAGCGGGGGGGCCCCAAGAGACCCAGTACTTC
cdr3_aa: CASSLLAGGPQETQYF

j_call: TRBJ1-1
clone_size: NA
d_call: TRBD1
v_call: TRBV25-1
cdr3_nt: TGTGCCAGCTGGGGACCGGGACAGATGAACACTGAAGCTTTCTTT
cdr3_aa: CASWGPGQMNTEAFF

j_call: TRBJ2-5
clone_size: NA
d_call: NA
v_call: TRBV2
cdr3_nt: TGTGCCAGCAGTGGATCAACGGTCCAAGAGACCCAGTACTTC
cdr3_aa: CASSGSTVQETQYF

j_call: TRBJ1-2
clone_size: NA
d_call: NA
v_call: TRBV18
cdr3_nt: TGTGCCAGCTCAGAGGCGTGGGCTAACTATGGCTACACCTTC
cdr3_aa: CASSEAWANYGYTF

j_call: TRBJ1-1
clone_size: few
d_call: NA
v_call: TRBV11-1
cdr3_nt: TGTGCCAGCAGCTCAGGAACAGGGAGGAACACTGAAGCTTTCTTT
cdr3_aa: CASSSGTGRNTEAFF

j_call: TRBJ2-3
clone_size: NA
d_call: NA
v_call: TRBV5-8
cdr3_nt: TGTGCCAGCAGCTTGACCGGGGTGAACACAGATACGCAGTATTTT
cdr3_aa: CASSLTGVNTDTQYF